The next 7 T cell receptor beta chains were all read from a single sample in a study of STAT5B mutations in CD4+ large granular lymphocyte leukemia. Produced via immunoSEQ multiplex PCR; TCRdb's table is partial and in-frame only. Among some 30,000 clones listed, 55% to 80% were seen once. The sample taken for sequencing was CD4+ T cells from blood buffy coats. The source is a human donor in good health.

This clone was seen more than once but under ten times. CDR3: CAISEEVVSAGIEQFF. In DNA form, the CDR3 reads TGTGCCATCAGTGAGGAGGTAGTTTCAGCGGGGATTGAGCAGTTCTTC. J is TRBJ2-1 and V is TRBV10-3; 7 nucleotides match TRBD2. CDR3 length equals 16 residues. CDR1 is ENHRY, CDR2 SYGVKD, per germline. V was clipped by 2 bases and J by 9 bases; unmatched bases: 13.

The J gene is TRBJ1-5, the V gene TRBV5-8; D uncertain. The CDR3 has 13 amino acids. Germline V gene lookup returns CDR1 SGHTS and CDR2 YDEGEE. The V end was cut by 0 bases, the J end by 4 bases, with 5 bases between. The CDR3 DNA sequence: TGTGCCAGCAGCTTGGAACAAAATCAGCCCCAGCATTTT. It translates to CASSLEQNQPQHF.

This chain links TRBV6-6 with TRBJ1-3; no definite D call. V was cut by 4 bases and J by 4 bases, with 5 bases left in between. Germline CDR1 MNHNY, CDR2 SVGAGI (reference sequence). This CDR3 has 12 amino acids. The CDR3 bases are TGTGCCAGCAGTTTATCCGGAAACACCATATATTTT. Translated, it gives CASSLSGNTIYF.

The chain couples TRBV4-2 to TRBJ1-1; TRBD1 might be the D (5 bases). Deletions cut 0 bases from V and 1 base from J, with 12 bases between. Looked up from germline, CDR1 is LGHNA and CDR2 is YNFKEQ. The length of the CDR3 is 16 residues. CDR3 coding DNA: TGTGCCAGCAGCCAAGAAGGCGGGGCGGCGAACACTGAAGCTTTCTTT. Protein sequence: CASSQEGGAANTEAFF.

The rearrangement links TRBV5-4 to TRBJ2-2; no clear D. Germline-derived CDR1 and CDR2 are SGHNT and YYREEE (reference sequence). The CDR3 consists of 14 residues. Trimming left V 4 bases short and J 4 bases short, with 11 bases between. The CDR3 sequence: CASSTKKGTGELFF. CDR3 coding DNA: TGTGCCAGCAGCACAAAAAAAGGCACCGGGGAGCTGTTTTTT.

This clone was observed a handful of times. The CDR3 spells CASSFGQGNQPQHF. The CDR3 nucleotides are TGTGCCAGCAGTTTCGGACAGGGCAATCAGCCCCAGCATTTT. The rearrangement joins TRBV27 to TRBJ1-5; the match to TRBD1 covers 7 bases. In germline, CDR1 is MNHEY, CDR2 SMNVEV (reference sequence). This CDR3 has 14 amino acids. V gave up 3 bases and J gave up 2 bases; unmatched junction bases: 1.

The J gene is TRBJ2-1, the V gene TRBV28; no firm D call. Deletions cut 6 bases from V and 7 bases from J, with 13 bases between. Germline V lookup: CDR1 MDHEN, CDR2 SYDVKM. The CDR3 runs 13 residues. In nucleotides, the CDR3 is TGTGCCAGCAGCGAGACTTACTTAAATGAGCAGTTCTTC. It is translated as CASSETYLNEQFF.